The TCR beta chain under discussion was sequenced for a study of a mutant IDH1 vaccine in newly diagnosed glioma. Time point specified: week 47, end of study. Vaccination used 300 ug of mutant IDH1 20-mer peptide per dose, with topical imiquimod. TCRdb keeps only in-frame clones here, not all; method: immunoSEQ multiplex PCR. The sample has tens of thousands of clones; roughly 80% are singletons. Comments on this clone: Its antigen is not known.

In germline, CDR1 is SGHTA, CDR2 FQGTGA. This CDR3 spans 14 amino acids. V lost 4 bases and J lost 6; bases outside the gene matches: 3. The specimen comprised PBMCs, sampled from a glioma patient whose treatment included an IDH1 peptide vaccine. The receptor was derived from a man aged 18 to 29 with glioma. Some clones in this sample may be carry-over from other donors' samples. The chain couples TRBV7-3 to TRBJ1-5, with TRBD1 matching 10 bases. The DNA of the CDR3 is TGTGCCAGCAGCTCGGGACAGGGGAGTCAGCCCCAGCATTTT. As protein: CASSSGQGSQPQHF.